This section outlines one T cell receptor beta chain sequence together with its context. The target antigen is unknown. These data belong to a study of cytomegalovirus exposure and HLA in healthy donors. PCR primers comprised 60 Vbeta and 13 Jbeta primers. Profiling relied on immunoSEQ multiplex PCR, and the TCRdb table lists in-frame clones only, not all of them. The sample gives 30,000 to 45,000 clones, roughly 89% of which show up once; roughly an eighth is in the top ten. CDR1 and CDR2 from the germline V gene are SGHTA and FQGNSA. Losses at the gene ends were 5 bases for V and 7 bases for J; bases not matched to a gene: 8. The CDR3 extends over 15 amino acids. Overall study results and limits: Altogether, around 160 TCR beta chains were recorded as cytomegalovirus-associated. Solely CMV serostatus was available to characterize immune exposure. Accurate prediction of HLA-A and HLA-B alleles (for most subjects) was reportedly achieved from TCR beta sequences.

The sample was PBMCs. The V gene is TRBV7-2, the J gene TRBJ2-2, with 9 bases aligning to TRBD2. This sequence originates from a woman aged 40 to 50 in good health and CMV-seropositive. CDR3 in amino acids: CASSLMAGGLGELFF. Here the CDR3 DNA reads TGTGCCAGCAGCCTCATGGCGGGGGGGCTCGGGGAGCTGTTTTTT. The full variable domain, its missing parts supplied by reference TRBV7-2 and TRBJ2-2, is GAGVSQSPSNKVTEKGKDVELRCDPISGHTALYWYRQSLGQGLEFLIYFQGNSAPDKSGLPSDRFSAERTGGSVSTLTIQRTQQEDSAVYLCASSLMAGGLGELFFGEGSRLTVL.